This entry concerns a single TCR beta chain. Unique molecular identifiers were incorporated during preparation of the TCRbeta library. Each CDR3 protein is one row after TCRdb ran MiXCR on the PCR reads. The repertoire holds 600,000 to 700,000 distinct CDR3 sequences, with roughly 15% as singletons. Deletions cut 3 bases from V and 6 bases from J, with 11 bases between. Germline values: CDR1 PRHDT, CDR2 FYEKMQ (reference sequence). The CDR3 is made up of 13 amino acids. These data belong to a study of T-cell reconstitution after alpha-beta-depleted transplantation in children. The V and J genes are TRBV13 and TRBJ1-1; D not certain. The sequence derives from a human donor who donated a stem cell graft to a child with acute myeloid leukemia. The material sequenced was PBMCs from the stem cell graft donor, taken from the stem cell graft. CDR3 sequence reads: CASSFYHGAEAFF. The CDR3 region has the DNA TGTGCCAGCAGCTTTTATCACGGGGCTGAAGCTTTCTTT. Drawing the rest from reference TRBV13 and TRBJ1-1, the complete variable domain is AAGVIQSPRHLIKEKRETATLKCYPIPRHDTVYWYQQGPGQDPQFLISFYEKMQSDKGSIPDRFSAQQFSDYHSELNMSSLELGDSALYFCASSFYHGAEAFFGQGTRLTVV.